These 10 T cell receptor beta chains were all obtained from the same sample, sequenced in a study of T cell responses to AZD1222 COVID-19 vaccine. TCRdb's copy holds only in-frame clones and misses some; the assay was immunoSEQ multiplex PCR. Of fewer than 150,000 clones listed, 85% to 90% are singletons. Sequenced here: peripheral blood, sampled 28 days after the second AZD1222 dose. The receptors shown here come from an adult who received the AZD1222 COVID-19 vaccine.

This rearrangement joins TRBV12-3 or TRBV12-4 to TRBJ1-2, with D unresolved. The CDR3 totals 12 residues. Trimming removed 3 bases from V and 8 bases from J, with 10 bases in between. The CDR3 region is CASSFTPYGYTF. DNA of the CDR3: TGTGCCAGCAGTTTTACCCCCTACGGCTACACCTTC.

The chain couples TRBV4-3 to TRBJ2-7, with D perhaps matching TRBD1 (6 bases). The germline V gene encodes CDR1 LGHNA and CDR2 YSLEER. Trimming pared 1 base from V and 3 bases from J, leaving 10 bases between. There are 14 residues in the CDR3. For the CDR3, the DNA is TGCGCCAGCAGCCAAGCCCCACAGGGCTACGAGCAGTACTTC. Its translation is CASSQAPQGYEQYF.

The V gene is TRBV5-1, the J gene TRBJ2-1; D may be TRBD1 (6 bases). Germline loops: CDR1 SGHRS, CDR2 YFSETQ. The CDR3 has 15 residues. V lost 3 bases and J 2 bases, leaving 12 bases between the germline ends. The CDR3 DNA reads as TGCGCCAGCAGCTCCAGGGGATTCGCCTACAATGAGCAGTTCTTC. Amino acids: CASSSRGFAYNEQFF.

The genes are TRBV5-1 and TRBJ2-3; possible D gene TRBD1, 6 bases. Germline V gene data show CDR1 as SGHRS and CDR2 as YFSETQ. The ends were cut back, 5 bases at V and 0 bases at J, with 13 bases in the middle. The CDR3 runs 15 residues. Here the CDR3 reads CASSPTGTSTDTQYF. The DNA for the CDR3 is TGCGCCAGCAGTCCGACCGGGACAAGCACAGATACGCAGTATTTT.

This sequence joins TRBV7-8 and TRBJ1-2; D is ambiguous. The CDR3 consists of 14 residues. Trimming cost V 5 bases and J 6 bases, with 16 bases left between them. Germline V gene sequence: CDR1 SGHVS, CDR2 FQNEAQ. The CDR3 DNA reads TGTGCCAGCAGCCCCCGATGGGTCGCGGATGGCTACACCTTC. Protein: CASSPRWVADGYTF.

The chain combines TRBV2 with TRBJ1-6; 7 positions agree with TRBD1. From germline, CDR1 is SNHLY and CDR2 FYNNEI. The ends lost 5 bases at V and 10 bases at J; junction bases unmatched: 11. CDR3 size: 15 residues. In DNA form, the CDR3 reads TGTGCCAGCAGTACCGAGGACAGGCCTGGGTCACCCCTCCACTTT. It is translated as CASSTEDRPGSPLHF.

The rearrangement links TRBV28 to TRBJ2-2; D remains unclear. Germline V CDR1 and CDR2: MDHEN, SYDVKM. The length of the CDR3 is 14 residues. Trimming took 1 base from V and 1 from J, leaving 4 bases between them. The CDR3 sequence: CASSLYENTGELFF. The CDR3 DNA reads TGTGCCAGCAGTTTATACGAGAACACCGGGGAGCTGTTTTTT.

V and J are TRBV9 and TRBJ1-3, with D hard to call. V was shortened by 0 bases and J by 0 bases, with 10 bases between the two germline ends. The V gene's germline CDR1 is SGDLS and CDR2 YYNGEE. CDR3 length: 16 amino acids. The CDR3 region has the DNA TGTGCCAGCAGCGTAGGGCTCCTGAACTCTGGAAACACCATATATTTT. Its translation is CASSVGLLNSGNTIYF.

The genes are TRBV5-6 and TRBJ1-6; D gene ambiguous. CDR1 SGHDT and CDR2 YYEEEE come from the germline V gene. Trimming stripped 4 bases from V and 7 bases from J, with 9 bases between. This CDR3 has 13 residues. In nucleotides, the CDR3 is TGTGCCAGCAGCCCCGGGGTCAATTCACCCCTCCACTTT. This sequence encodes CASSPGVNSPLHF.

The chain couples TRBV9 to TRBJ1-5; D is ambiguous. CDR3 length equals 15 residues. V gave up 0 bases and J gave up 5 bases, with 12 bases separating them. The germline V gene has CDR1 SGDLS and CDR2 YYNGEE. CDR3 region: CASSVDGEHYQPQHF. The CDR3 DNA follows: TGTGCCAGCAGCGTAGACGGGGAGCATTATCAGCCCCAGCATTTT.